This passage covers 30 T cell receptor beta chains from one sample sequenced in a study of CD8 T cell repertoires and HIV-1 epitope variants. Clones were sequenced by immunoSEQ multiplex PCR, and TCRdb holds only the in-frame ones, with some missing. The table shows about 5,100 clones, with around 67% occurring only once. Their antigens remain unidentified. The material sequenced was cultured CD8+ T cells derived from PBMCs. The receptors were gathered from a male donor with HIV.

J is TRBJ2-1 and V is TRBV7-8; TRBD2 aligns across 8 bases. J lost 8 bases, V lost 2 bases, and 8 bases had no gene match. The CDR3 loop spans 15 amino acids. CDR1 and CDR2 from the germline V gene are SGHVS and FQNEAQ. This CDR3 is CASSLNSGGPDEQFF. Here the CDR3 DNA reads TGTGCCAGCAGCTTAAATTCGGGGGGGCCCGATGAGCAGTTCTTC. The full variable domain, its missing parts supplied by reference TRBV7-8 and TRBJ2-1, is GAGVSQSPRYKVAKRGQDVALRCDPISGHVSLFWYQQALGQGPEFLTYFQNEAQLDKSGLPSDRFFAERPEGSVSTLKIQRTQQEDSAVYLCASSLNSGGPDEQFFGPGTRLTVL.

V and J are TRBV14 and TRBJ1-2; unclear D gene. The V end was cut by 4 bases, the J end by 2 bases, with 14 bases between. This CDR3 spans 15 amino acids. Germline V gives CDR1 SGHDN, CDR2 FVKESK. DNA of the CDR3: TGTGCCAGCAGCCCCATGGAGACCACGAACTATGGCTACACCTTC. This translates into CASSPMETTNYGYTF.

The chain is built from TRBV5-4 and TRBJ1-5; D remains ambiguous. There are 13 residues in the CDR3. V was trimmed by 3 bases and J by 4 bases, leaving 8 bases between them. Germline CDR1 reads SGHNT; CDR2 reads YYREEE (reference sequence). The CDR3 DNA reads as TGTGCCAGCAGCTCGGGCTCTAATCAGCCCCAGCATTTT. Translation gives CASSSGSNQPQHF.

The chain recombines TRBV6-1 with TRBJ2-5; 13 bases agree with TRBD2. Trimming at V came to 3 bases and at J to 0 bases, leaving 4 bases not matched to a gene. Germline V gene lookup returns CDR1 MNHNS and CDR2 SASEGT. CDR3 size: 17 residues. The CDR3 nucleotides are TGTGCCAGCAGTGAGTGGACTAGCGGGAGTGACCAAGAGACCCAGTACTTC. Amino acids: CASSEWTSGSDQETQYF.

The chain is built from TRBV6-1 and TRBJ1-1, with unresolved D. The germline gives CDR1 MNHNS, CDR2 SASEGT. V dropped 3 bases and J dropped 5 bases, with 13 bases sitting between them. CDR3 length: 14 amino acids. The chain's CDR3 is CASSDRGEGTEAFF. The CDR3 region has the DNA TGTGCCAGCAGTGATCGTGGGGAAGGAACTGAAGCTTTCTTT.

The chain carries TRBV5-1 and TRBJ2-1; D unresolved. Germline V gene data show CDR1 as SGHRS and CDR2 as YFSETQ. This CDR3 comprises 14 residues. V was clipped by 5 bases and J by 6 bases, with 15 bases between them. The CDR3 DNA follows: TGCGCCAGCAGGCTGGACCCAGAGTTCAATGAGCAGTTCTTC. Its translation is CASRLDPEFNEQFF.

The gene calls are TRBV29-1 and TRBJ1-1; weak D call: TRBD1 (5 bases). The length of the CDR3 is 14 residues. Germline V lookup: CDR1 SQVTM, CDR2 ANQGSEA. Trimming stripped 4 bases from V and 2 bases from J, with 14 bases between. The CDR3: CSVASWGFNTEAFF. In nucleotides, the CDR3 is TGCAGCGTTGCTTCTTGGGGGTTCAACACTGAAGCTTTCTTT.

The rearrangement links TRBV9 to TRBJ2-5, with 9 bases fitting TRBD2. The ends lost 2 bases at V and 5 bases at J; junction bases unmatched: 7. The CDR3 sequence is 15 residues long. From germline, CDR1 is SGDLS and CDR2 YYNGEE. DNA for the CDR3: TGTGCCAGCAGCGTGGGATTAGCGGGGGAGGAGACCCAGTACTTC. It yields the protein CASSVGLAGEETQYF.

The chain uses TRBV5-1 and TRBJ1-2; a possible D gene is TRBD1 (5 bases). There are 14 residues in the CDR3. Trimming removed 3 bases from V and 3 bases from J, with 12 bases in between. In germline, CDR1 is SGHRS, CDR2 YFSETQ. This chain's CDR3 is CASSWEQDDYGYTF. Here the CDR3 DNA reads TGCGCCAGCAGCTGGGAACAGGACGACTATGGCTACACCTTC.

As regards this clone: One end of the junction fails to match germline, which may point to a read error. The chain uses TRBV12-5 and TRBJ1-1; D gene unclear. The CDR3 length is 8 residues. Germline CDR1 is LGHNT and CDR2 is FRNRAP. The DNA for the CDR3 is TGCGTCACGCGAGGCGCTTTCTTT. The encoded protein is CVTRGAFF.

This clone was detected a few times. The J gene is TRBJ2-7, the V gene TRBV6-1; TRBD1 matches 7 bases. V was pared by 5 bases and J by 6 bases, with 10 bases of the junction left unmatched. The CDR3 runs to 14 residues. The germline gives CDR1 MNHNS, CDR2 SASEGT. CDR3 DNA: TGTGCCAGCAGTCGAGACAGGGATTCGGGCGAGCAGTACTTC. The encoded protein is CASSRDRDSGEQYF.

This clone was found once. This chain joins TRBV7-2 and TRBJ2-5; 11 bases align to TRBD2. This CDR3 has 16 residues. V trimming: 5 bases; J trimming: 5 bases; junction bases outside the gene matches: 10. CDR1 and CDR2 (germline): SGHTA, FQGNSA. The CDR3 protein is CASSVLAGETEETQYF. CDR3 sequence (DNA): TGTGCCAGCAGCGTACTAGCGGGGGAGACGGAGGAGACCCAGTACTTC.

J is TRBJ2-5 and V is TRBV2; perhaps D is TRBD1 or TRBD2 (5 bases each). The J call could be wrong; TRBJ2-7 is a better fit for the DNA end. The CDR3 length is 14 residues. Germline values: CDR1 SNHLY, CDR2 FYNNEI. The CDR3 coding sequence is TGTGCCAGCGGGGACGGCTTTTCTGACGTCGAGCAGTACTTC. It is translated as CASGDGFSDVEQYF.

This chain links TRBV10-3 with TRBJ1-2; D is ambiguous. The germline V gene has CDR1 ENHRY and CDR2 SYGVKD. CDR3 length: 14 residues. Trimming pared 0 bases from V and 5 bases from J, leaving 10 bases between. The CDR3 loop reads CAISESPDTYGYTF. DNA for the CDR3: TGTGCCATCAGTGAGTCCCCTGACACATATGGCTACACCTTC.

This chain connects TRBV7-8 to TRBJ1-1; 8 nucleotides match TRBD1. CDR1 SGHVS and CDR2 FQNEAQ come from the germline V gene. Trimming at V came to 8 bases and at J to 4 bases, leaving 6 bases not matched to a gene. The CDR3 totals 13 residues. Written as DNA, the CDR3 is TGTGCCAGCTCGACAGGGGAAGGCACTGAAGCTTTCTTT. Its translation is CASSTGEGTEAFF.

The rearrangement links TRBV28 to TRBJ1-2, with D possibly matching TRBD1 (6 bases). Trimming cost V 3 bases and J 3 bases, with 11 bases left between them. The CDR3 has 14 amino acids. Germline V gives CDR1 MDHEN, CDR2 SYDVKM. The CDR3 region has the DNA TGTGCCAGCAGTTTCGGTCAGGGGTACTATGGCTACACCTTC. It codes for CASSFGQGYYGYTF.

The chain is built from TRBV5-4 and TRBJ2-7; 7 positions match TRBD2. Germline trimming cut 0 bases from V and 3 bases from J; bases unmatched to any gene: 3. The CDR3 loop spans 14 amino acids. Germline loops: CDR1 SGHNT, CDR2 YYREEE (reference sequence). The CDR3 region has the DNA TGTGCCAGCAGCTTGGAAAGCGGGGTCTACGAGCAGTACTTC. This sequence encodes CASSLESGVYEQYF.

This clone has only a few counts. The CDR3, as DNA: TGTGCCAGCAGTTACTCGAGAGACGAGCAGTACTTC. Protein sequence: CASSYSRDEQYF. This sequence joins TRBV6-5 and TRBJ2-7; D not certain. V lost 0 bases to trimming and J lost 5 bases, with 5 bases between them. CDR3 length equals 12 residues. Germline loops: CDR1 MNHEY, CDR2 SVGAGI.

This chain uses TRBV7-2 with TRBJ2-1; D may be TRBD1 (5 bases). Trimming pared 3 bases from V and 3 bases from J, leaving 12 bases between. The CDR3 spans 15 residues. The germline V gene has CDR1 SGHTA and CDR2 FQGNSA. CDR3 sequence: CASSLGLVDYNEQFF. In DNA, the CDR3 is TGTGCCAGCAGCTTGGGGCTCGTGGACTACAATGAGCAGTTCTTC.

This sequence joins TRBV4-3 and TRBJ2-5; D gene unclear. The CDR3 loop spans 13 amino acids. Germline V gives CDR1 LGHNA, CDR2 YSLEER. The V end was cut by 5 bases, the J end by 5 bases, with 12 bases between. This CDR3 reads CASSSLLTETQYF. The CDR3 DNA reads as TGCGCCAGCAGCTCCCTTCTCACGGAGACCCAGTACTTC.

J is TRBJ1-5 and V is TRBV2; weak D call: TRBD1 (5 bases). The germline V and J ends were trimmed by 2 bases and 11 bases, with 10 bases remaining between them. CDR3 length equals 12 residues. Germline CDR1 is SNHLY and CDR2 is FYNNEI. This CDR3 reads CASSEQGPSQHF. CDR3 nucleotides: TGTGCCAGCAGTGAACAGGGTCCGTCCCAGCATTTT.

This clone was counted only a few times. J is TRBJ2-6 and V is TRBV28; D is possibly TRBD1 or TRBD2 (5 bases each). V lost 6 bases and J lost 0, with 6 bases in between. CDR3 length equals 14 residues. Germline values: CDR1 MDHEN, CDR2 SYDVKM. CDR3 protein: CASRGPSGANVLTF. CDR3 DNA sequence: TGTGCCAGCAGGGGACCCTCTGGGGCCAACGTCCTGACTTTC.

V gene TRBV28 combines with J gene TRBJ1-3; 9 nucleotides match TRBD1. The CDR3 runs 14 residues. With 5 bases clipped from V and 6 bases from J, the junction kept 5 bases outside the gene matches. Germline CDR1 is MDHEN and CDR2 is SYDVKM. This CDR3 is CASSEIQGANTIYF. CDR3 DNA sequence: TGTGCCAGCAGTGAGATACAGGGGGCAAACACCATATATTTT.

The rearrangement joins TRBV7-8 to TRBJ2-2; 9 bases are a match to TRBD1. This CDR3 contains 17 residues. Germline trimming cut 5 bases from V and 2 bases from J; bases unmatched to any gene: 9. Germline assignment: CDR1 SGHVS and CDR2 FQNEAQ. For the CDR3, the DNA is TGTGCCAGCAGCCCATCGGGACAGGGAATCAACACCGGGGAGCTGTTTTTT. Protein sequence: CASSPSGQGINTGELFF.

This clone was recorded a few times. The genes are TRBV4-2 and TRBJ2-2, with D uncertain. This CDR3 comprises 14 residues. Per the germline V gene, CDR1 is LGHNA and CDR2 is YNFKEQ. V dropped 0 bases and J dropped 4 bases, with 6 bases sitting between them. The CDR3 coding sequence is TGTGCCAGCAGCCAAGAAGGTCCCACCGGGGAGCTGTTTTTT. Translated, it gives CASSQEGPTGELFF.

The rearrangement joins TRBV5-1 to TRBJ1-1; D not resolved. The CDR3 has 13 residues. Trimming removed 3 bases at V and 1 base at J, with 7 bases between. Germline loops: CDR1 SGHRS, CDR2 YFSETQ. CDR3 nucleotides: TGCGCCAGCAGCTACGGGAAGAACACTGAAGCTTTCTTT. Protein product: CASSYGKNTEAFF. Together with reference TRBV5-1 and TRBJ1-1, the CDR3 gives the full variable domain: KAGVTQTPRYLIKTRGQQVTLSCSPISGHRSVSWYQQTPGQGLQFLFEYFSETQRNKGNFPGRFSGRQFSNSRSEMNVSTLELGDSALYLCASSYGKNTEAFFGQGTRLTVV.

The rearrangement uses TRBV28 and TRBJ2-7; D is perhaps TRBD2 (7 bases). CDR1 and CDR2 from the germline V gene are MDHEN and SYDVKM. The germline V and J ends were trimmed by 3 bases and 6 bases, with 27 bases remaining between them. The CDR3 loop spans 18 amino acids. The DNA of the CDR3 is TGTGCCAGCAGTTTCCGGCTAGCGGAAGGGGGTACTCCTATCGAGCAGTACTTC. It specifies CASSFRLAEGGTPIEQYF.

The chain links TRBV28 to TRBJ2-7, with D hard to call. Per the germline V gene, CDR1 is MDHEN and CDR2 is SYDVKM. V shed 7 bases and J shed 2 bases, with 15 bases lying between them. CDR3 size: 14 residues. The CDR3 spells CASNHGDVTYEQYF. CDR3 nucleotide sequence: TGTGCCAGCAATCATGGAGACGTAACCTACGAGCAGTACTTC.

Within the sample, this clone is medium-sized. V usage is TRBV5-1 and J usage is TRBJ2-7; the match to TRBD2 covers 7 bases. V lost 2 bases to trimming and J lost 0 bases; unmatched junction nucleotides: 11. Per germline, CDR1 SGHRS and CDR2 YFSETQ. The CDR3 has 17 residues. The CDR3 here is CASSLYSGTTSSYEQYF. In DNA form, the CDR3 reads TGCGCCAGCAGCTTATACAGCGGGACCACAAGCTCCTACGAGCAGTACTTC.

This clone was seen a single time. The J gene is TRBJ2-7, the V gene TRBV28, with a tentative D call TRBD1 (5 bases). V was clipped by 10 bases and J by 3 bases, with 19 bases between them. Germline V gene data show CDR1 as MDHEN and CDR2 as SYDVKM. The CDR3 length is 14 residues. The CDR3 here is CATRSTTVHYEQYF. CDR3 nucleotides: TGTGCCACCCGGAGCACGACAGTCCACTACGAGCAGTACTTC.